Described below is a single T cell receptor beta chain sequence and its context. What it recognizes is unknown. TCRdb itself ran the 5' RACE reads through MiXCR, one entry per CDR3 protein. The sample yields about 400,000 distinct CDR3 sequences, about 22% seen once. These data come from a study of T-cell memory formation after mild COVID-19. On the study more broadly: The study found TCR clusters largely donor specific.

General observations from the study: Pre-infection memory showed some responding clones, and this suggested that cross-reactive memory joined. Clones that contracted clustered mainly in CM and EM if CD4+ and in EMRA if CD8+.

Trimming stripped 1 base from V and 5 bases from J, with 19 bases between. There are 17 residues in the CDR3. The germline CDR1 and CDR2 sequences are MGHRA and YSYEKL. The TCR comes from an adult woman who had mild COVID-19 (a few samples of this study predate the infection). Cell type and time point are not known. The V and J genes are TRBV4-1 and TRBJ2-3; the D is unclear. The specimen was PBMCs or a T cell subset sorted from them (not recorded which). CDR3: CASSQAGLLRPGDTQYF. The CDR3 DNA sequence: TGCGCCAGCAGCCAAGCTGGCTTGTTGCGACCGGGAGATACGCAGTATTTT.